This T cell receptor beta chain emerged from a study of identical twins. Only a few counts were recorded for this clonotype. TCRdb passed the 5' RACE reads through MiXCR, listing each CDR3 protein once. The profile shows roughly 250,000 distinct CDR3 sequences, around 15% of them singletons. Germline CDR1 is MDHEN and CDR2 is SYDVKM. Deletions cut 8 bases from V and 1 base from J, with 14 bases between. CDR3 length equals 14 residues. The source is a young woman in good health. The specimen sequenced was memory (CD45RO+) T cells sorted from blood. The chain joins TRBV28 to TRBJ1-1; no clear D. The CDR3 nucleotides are TGTGCCAGCGGCTGGGTATGGGGGAACACTGAAGCTTTCTTT. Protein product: CASGWVWGNTEAFF.